The 29 T cell receptor beta chains below come from one sample, sequenced in a study of cytomegalovirus exposure and HLA in healthy donors. PCR was performed using 60 Vbeta and 13 Jbeta primers. Only in-frame clones appear in the TCRdb table, and some are missing; sequencing was by immunoSEQ multiplex PCR. The sample totals about 130,000 clones. Source material: PBMCs. These receptors were taken from a man aged 35-49 years in good health and CMV-seronegative.

The chain combines TRBV6-5 with TRBJ2-7; D is ambiguous. Trimming left V 6 bases short and J 3 bases short, with 18 bases between. The CDR3 length is 15 residues. CDR1 MNHEY and CDR2 SVGAGI come from the germline V gene. The CDR3 sequence is CASSPPGGMIYEQYF. The CDR3 DNA sequence: TGTGCCAGCAGCCCTCCCGGCGGAATGATCTACGAGCAGTACTTC.

This chain joins TRBV10-3 and TRBJ1-2; no firm D call. The CDR3 length is 12 residues. Germline V CDR1 and CDR2: ENHRY, SYGVKD. V was clipped by 7 bases and J by 8 bases, with 14 bases between them. The CDR3 DNA sequence: TGTGCCATCAACCCAGGACGGGGAGGCTACACCTTC. Encoded protein: CAINPGRGGYTF.

The genes are TRBV5-1 and TRBJ2-3; 9 nucleotides match TRBD2. The trim removed 2 bases at V and 4 bases at J, leaving 5 bases unmatched. This CDR3 is 15 amino acids long. Looked up from germline, CDR1 is SGHRS and CDR2 is YFSETQ. The CDR3 nucleotides are TGCGCCAGCAGCTTTAGCGGGAGTGCGGCAGATACGCAGTATTTT. Protein: CASSFSGSAADTQYF.

The chain recombines TRBV5-1 with TRBJ2-6; 9 bases are a match to TRBD1. V dropped 4 bases and J dropped 2; count of bases not matched to a gene: 4. This CDR3 has 16 amino acids. Germline loops: CDR1 SGHRS, CDR2 YFSETQ. The CDR3 loop reads CASSVTGGAGANVLTF. CDR3 DNA: TGCGCCAGCAGCGTAACAGGGGGCGCTGGGGCCAACGTCCTGACTTTC.

The V call is TRBV5-4, the J call TRBJ2-1; possible D gene TRBD2, 6 bases. V was pared by 0 bases and J by 3 bases, with 10 bases between. Germline V CDR1 and CDR2: SGHNT, YYREEE (reference sequence). This CDR3 has 15 amino acids. In DNA, the CDR3 is TGTGCCAGCAGCTTGGCAGGTAGCGGCTACAATGAGCAGTTCTTC. This translates into CASSLAGSGYNEQFF.

The chain has TRBV29-1 and TRBJ2-2; D call uncertain. The germline V gene encodes CDR1 SQVTM and CDR2 ANQGSEA. Trimming removed 6 bases from V and 4 bases from J, with 9 bases in between. This CDR3 region has 12 residues. This chain's CDR3 is CSVRLTTGELFF. CDR3 in DNA: TGCAGCGTGAGGCTCACCACCGGGGAGCTGTTTTTT.

The gene calls are TRBV7-3 and TRBJ1-5; TRBD1 aligns across 9 bases. With V trimmed by 3 bases and J by 3 bases, 3 bases remained unmatched. The germline CDR1 and CDR2 sequences are SGHTA and FQGTGA. This CDR3 region has 15 residues. DNA of the CDR3: TGTGCCAGCAGCTTGACAGGGGGAGTCAATCAGCCCCAGCATTTT. This codes for CASSLTGGVNQPQHF.

CDR3 nucleotide sequence: TGCGCCAGCAGCCAAGCGGACTACAGGCCTGGCTACACCTTC. Encoded protein: CASSQADYRPGYTF. The chain recombines TRBV4-1 with TRBJ1-2; weak D call: TRBD1 (5 bases). The CDR3 is 14 amino acids. Germline V gene data show CDR1 as MGHRA and CDR2 as YSYEKL. Trimming pared 1 base from V and 7 bases from J, leaving 13 bases between.

This chain connects TRBV2 to TRBJ2-5; 7 bases map to TRBD2. This CDR3 spans 13 amino acids. CDR1 is SNHLY, CDR2 FYNNEI, per germline. V lost 8 bases to trimming and J lost 1 base; unmatched junction nucleotides: 4. The CDR3 is CASGGDLQETQYF. The CDR3 DNA follows: TGTGCCAGCGGGGGGGACCTCCAAGAGACCCAGTACTTC.

The V call is TRBV9, the J call TRBJ2-1; 12 nucleotides match TRBD1. This CDR3 has 15 residues. CDR1 and CDR2 from the germline V gene are SGDLS and YYNGEE. Trimming took 2 bases from V and 9 from J; bases not matched to a gene: 6. CDR3 region: CASSVGDRGLSEQFF. The DNA of the CDR3 is TGTGCCAGCAGCGTGGGGGACAGGGGGCTGAGTGAGCAGTTCTTC.

The chain recombines TRBV28 with TRBJ1-4, with D perhaps TRBD1 (5 bases). CDR1 is MDHEN and CDR2 is SYDVKM in the germline V gene. The length of the CDR3 is 17 residues. Trimming removed 4 bases from V and 7 bases from J, with 22 bases in between. This CDR3 reads CASSSSRAGTGFEKLFF. CDR3 DNA sequence: TGTGCCAGCAGTTCCTCCCGGGCGGGGACGGGATTTGAAAAACTGTTTTTT.

In regard to this clone: One end of the junction is discordant with germline, which a read error may explain. The chain couples TRBV10-3 to TRBJ2-1; weak D call: TRBD2 (5 bases). CDR1 ENHRY and CDR2 SYGVKD come from the germline V gene. This CDR3 has 13 amino acids. CDR3 sequence (DNA): TGTGCGATCACGGGGAGCTCCTACAATGAGCAGTTCTTC. Encoded protein: CAITGSSYNEQFF.

The J gene is TRBJ2-7, the V gene TRBV29-1, with 10 positions matching TRBD2. The CDR3 has 13 amino acids. Germline V gives CDR1 SQVTM, CDR2 ANQGSEA. The V and J ends lost 4 bases and 0 bases, in that order; junction bases with no gene match: 0. The CDR3: CSVASGSSYEQYF. CDR3 sequence (DNA): TGCAGCGTTGCTAGCGGGAGCTCCTACGAGCAGTACTTC.

A note on this clone: The junction departs from germline at one end; a sequencing error may be responsible. This chain links TRBV7-7 with TRBJ2-2; TRBD2 agrees at 9 bases. Germline V CDR1 and CDR2: SSHAT, FNYEAQ (reference sequence). The CDR3 has 16 residues. CDR3 in amino acids: CASSPRSGSVGGELFF. Written as DNA, the CDR3 is TGTGCTAGCAGCCCCCGTAGCGGGAGCGTAGGCGGGGAGCTGTTTTTT.

The genes are TRBV6-5 and TRBJ2-7; 11 nucleotides line up with TRBD2. The trim removed 5 bases at V and 7 bases at J, leaving 10 bases unmatched. The CDR3 is 15 residues long. Looked up from germline, CDR1 is MNHEY and CDR2 is SVGAGI. This CDR3 is CASSRGLAGKFEQYF. The CDR3 DNA follows: TGTGCCAGCAGTCGCGGACTAGCGGGTAAATTTGAGCAGTACTTC.

The chain couples TRBV5-4 to TRBJ2-3, with 7 nucleotides matching TRBD1. Germline-derived CDR1 and CDR2 are SGHNT and YYREEE (reference sequence). The length of the CDR3 is 16 residues. The V gene end was trimmed by 2 bases and the J gene end by 0 bases; junction bases not matched to a gene: 6. The CDR3 protein is CASSFRLQGSTDTQYF. CDR3 sequence (DNA): TGTGCCAGCAGCTTCCGACTACAGGGGAGCACAGATACGCAGTATTTT. Variable domain in full (rest from reference TRBV5-4 and TRBJ2-3): ETGVTQSPTHLIKTRGQQVTLRCSSQSGHNTVSWYQQALGQGPQFIFQYYREEENGRGNFPPRFSGLQFPNYSSELNVNALELDDSALYLCASSFRLQGSTDTQYFGPGTRLTVL.

The chain employs TRBV5-1 and TRBJ2-7; D is possibly TRBD2 (5 bases). The CDR3 consists of 12 residues. Germline CDR1 is SGHRS and CDR2 is YFSETQ. Trimming cost V 3 bases and J 10 bases, with 14 bases left between them. The CDR3 nucleotides are TGCGCCAGCAGCTCCGGACTCCGCTTACAGTACTTC. Residues: CASSSGLRLQYF.

Comments on this clone: A read error may account for a junction end that differs from germline. V is TRBV11-3 and J is TRBJ2-1; D is unresolved. Germline CDR1 and CDR2: SGHNT and YENEEA. The length of the CDR3 is 13 residues. DNA for the CDR3: TGTGCCAGCAGCTTAGAGTCCTACCATGAGCAGTTCTTC. It encodes CASSLESYHEQFF.

The chain carries TRBV7-3 and TRBJ2-3, with D possibly being TRBD2 (6 bases). Germline V CDR1 and CDR2: SGHTA, FQGTGA. The V and J ends lost 4 bases and 1 base respectively, with 9 bases between them. The CDR3 runs 14 residues. CDR3 nucleotides: TGTGCCAGCAGCTCCGGGGAGGGCACAGATACGCAGTATTTT. Its translation is CASSSGEGTDTQYF. The full variable domain, rest sourced from reference TRBV7-3 and TRBJ2-3, is GAGVSQTPSNKVTEKGKYVELRCDPISGHTALYWYRQSLGQGPEFLIYFQGTGAADDSGLPNDRFFAVRPEGSVSTLKIQRTERGDSAVYLCASSSGEGTDTQYFGPGTRLTVL.

The V call is TRBV7-2, the J call TRBJ2-1; TRBD1 might be the D (5 bases). The length of the CDR3 is 14 residues. Germline values: CDR1 SGHTA, CDR2 FQGNSA. Trimming removed 5 bases from V and 2 bases from J, with 10 bases in between. The CDR3 region is CASSLRVTYNEQFF. The CDR3 coding sequence is TGTGCCAGCAGCCTCAGGGTCACCTACAATGAGCAGTTCTTC.

The CDR3 DNA is TGTGCCAGCAGCCTGGCCTTAGCGGGACTACCCTACGAGCAGTACTTC. Its protein product is CASSLALAGLPYEQYF. The chain has TRBV7-2 and TRBJ2-7; 8 positions match TRBD2. In germline, CDR1 is SGHTA, CDR2 FQGNSA. CDR3 size: 16 residues. J gave up 2 bases and V 5 bases, and 11 bases lay outside the gene matches.

This chain connects TRBV6-5 to TRBJ1-6; D is possibly TRBD1 (6 bases). Germline CDR1 is MNHEY and CDR2 is SVGAGI. V dropped 2 bases and J dropped 12 bases, with 11 bases sitting between them. The CDR3 sequence is 13 residues long. The DNA of the CDR3 is TGTGCCAGCAGTTACAGGGGGTCTGAACCCCTCCACTTT. Amino acid sequence: CASSYRGSEPLHF.

The chain is built from TRBV7-8 and TRBJ2-1, with 10 bases matching TRBD2. The germline V gene encodes CDR1 SGHVS and CDR2 FQNEAQ. This CDR3 spans 19 amino acids. V dropped 1 base and J dropped 2; count of bases not matched to a gene: 11. CDR3 in amino acids: CASSLGLRLAGVPYNEQFF. CDR3 bases: TGTGCCAGCAGCTTAGGACTGCGGCTAGCGGGAGTGCCCTACAATGAGCAGTTCTTC.

The chain has TRBV27 and TRBJ2-1; 7 bases are shared with TRBD2. Germline V gene data show CDR1 as MNHEY and CDR2 as SMNVEV (reference sequence). CDR3 size: 15 residues. The J segment lost 6 bases and the V segment lost 6 bases, leaving 11 bases of the junction unmatched. Here the CDR3 reads CASSEGTTPRNEQFF. The CDR3 nucleotides read TGTGCCAGCAGCGAAGGGACTACCCCCCGCAATGAGCAGTTCTTC.

Note on this clone: One end of the junction does not line up with germline, which may come from a read error. The V call is TRBV5-1, the J call TRBJ2-1; D might be TRBD2 (6 bases). This CDR3 region has 14 residues. CDR1 SGHRS and CDR2 YFSETQ come from the germline V gene. The CDR3 is CATSPNQGGYEQFF. As DNA, the CDR3 is TGCGCCACCAGCCCGAATCAAGGAGGGTATGAGCAGTTCTTC.

The chain has TRBV11-2 and TRBJ1-1; D is possibly TRBD1 (6 bases). Trimming shortened V by 0 bases and J by 1 base, and 15 bases separated the two germline ends. The CDR3 length is 17 residues. Germline CDR1 is SGHAT and CDR2 is FQNNGV. The DNA for the CDR3 is TGTGCCAGCAGCTTAGATGGGGACAAAAGCTGGAACACTGAAGCTTTCTTT. Its protein is CASSLDGDKSWNTEAFF.

CDR3 sequence reads: CASSSDFSDTQYF. CDR3 in DNA: TGTGCCAGCAGCTCGGACTTCTCAGATACGCAGTATTTT. The chain uses TRBV11-2 and TRBJ2-3; tentative D call: TRBD2 (5 bases). The V and J ends lost 4 bases and 4 bases respectively, with 9 bases between them. This CDR3 region has 13 residues. From germline, CDR1 is SGHAT and CDR2 FQNNGV.

The genes are TRBV13 and TRBJ2-3; 8 bases are a match to TRBD2. Germline V gene data show CDR1 as PRHDT and CDR2 as FYEKMQ (reference sequence). J lost 4 bases, V lost 3 bases, and 12 bases had no gene match. This CDR3 has 17 residues. Here the CDR3 reads CASSFQTKAGVPDTQYF. The CDR3 DNA sequence: TGTGCCAGCAGCTTTCAAACCAAAGCGGGAGTACCAGATACGCAGTATTTT. The complete variable domain, with remaining parts taken from reference TRBV13 and TRBJ2-3, reads AAGVIQSPRHLIKEKRETATLKCYPIPRHDTVYWYQQGPGQDPQFLISFYEKMQSDKGSIPDRFSAQQFSDYHSELNMSSLELGDSALYFCASSFQTKAGVPDTQYFGPGTRLTVL.

This rearrangement joins TRBV2 to TRBJ1-5; possibly TRBD1 for D (5 bases). There are 15 residues in the CDR3. Trimming shortened V by 6 bases and J by 2 bases, and 14 bases separated the two germline ends. Germline lookup yields CDR1 SNHLY and CDR2 FYNNEI. CDR3 loop: CASSAGPKGNQPQHF. CDR3 DNA sequence: TGTGCCAGCAGCGCGGGACCAAAAGGCAATCAGCCCCAGCATTTT. Drawing the rest from reference TRBV2 and TRBJ1-5, the complete variable domain is EPEVTQTPSHQVTQMGQEVILRCVPISNHLYFYWYRQILGQKVEFLVSFYNNEISEKSEIFDDQFSVERPDGSNFTLKIRSTKLEDSAMYFCASSAGPKGNQPQHFGDGTRLSIL.